A selection of T cell receptor beta chains follows, all from one sample in a study of CD8+ T cells in alopecia areata. Here immunoSEQ multiplex PCR was the method, and the copy in TCRdb shows in-frame clones only, minus some. The table lists 110,000 to 150,000 clones, roughly 64% of them singletons. Sample: CD4+ T cells sorted from blood, taken at week 0. The receptor set was obtained from a human donor with alopecia areata. CDR3s include the opening cysteine and the closing phenylalanine or tryptophan. Each record gives: clone size, V gene, J gene, CDR3 protein. A row's size may be missing; if present it is once, few, many or a size class.

>.|TRBV5-1|TRBJ2-7
CASSLGGANYEQYF
>.|TRBV2|TRBJ1-2
CASSEVGYGYTF
>few|TRBV29-1|TRBJ2-2
CSVDKSGTGELFF
>.|TRBV7-9|TRBJ2-7
CASSAGSYHEQYF
>.|TRBV10-3|TRBJ1-1
CAISGTGEAFF
>.|TRBV7-9|TRBJ1-4
CASSPEGGKLFF
>few|TRBV5-1|TRBJ2-3
CASSLIVGGAEDTQYF
>.|TRBV5-1|TRBJ2-1
CASSLGTSGGDEQFF
>few|TRBV7-6|TRBJ1-5
CASSPITGLLSQPQHF
>.|TRBV18|TRBJ1-2
CASSRDKANYGYTF
>.|TRBV6-6|TRBJ2-7
CASRDSREQYF
>.|TRBV9|TRBJ1-6
CASSHGTDNSPLHF
>.|TRBV4-2|TRBJ2-3
CASSRMEQGFGTDTQYF
>.|TRBV30|TRBJ1-1
CAWSVPHAGRTEAFF
>few|TRBV29-1|TRBJ2-3
CSVARLAGGPSDTQYF
>.|TRBV7-9|TRBJ2-2
CASSLDTGELFF
>.|TRBV2|TRBJ2-1
CASRVGQVNEQFF
>.|TRBV7-2|TRBJ1-5
CASSPGQVSNQPQHF
>few|TRBV23-1|TRBJ1-5
CASTPEDQPQHF
>.|TRBV2|TRBJ1-2
CASSDGFYGYTF
>.|TRBV5-1|TRBJ2-6
CASSPGQGANVLTF
>.|TRBV2|TRBJ2-1
CASSEGSNNEQFF
>.|TRBV28|TRBJ1-2
CASSRQPYGYTF
>.|TRBV18|TRBJ2-6
CASSPPAGANVLTF
>.|TRBV6-5|TRBJ2-3
CASSGFADTQYF
>.|TRBV2|TRBJ1-5
CASSEAGQPQHF
>.|TRBV10-2|TRBJ2-4
CASTYSGGKNIQYF
>.|TRBV29-1|TRBJ1-1
CSVALQLKNTEAFF
>few|TRBV29-1|TRBJ2-5
CSVDRTARSQETQYF
>.|TRBV30|TRBJ1-1
CAWSRTSEPTEAFF
>few|TRBV18|TRBJ2-3
CASSPRGGTDTQYF